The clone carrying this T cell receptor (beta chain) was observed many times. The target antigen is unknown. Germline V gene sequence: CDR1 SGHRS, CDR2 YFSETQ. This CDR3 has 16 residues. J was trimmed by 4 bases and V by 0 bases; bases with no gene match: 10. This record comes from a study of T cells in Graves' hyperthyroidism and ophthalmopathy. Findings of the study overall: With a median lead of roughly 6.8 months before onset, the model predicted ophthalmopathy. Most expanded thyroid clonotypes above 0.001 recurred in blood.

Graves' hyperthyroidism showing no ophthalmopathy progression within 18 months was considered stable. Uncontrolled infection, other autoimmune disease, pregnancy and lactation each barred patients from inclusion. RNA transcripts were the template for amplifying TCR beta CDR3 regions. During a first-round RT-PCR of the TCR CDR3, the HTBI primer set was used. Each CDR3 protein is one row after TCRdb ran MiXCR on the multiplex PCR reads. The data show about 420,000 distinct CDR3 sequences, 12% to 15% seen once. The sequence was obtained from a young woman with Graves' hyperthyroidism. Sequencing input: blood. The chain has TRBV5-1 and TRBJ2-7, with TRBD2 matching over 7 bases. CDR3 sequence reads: CASSLDGAGVAYEQYF. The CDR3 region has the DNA TGCGCCAGCAGCTTGGATGGTGCGGGAGTGGCGTACGAGCAGTACTTC.